In its sample, the clone carrying this T cell receptor (beta chain) was seen a few times. Its antigen remains unknown. This sample is drawn from a study of blood T cells in healthy people across ages. Regarding the study as a whole: A conclusive naive versus antigen-experienced comparison was prevented by the unsorted PBMCs.

This CDR3 comprises 18 residues. V dropped 0 bases and J dropped 1 base, with 17 bases sitting between them. CDR1 and CDR2 (germline): MGHRA, YSYEKL. The second PCR ran about 6 to 12 cycles with a sample-barcoded 5' primer and J-beta primers. TCRdb re-analysed the 5' RACE reads in MiXCR, keeping a single row per CDR3 protein. The sample records about 1.5 million distinct CDR3 sequences, about 40% being singletons. This rearrangement joins TRBV4-1 to TRBJ2-3; D gene uncertain. This TCR derives from a woman aged 18-35 years in good health. Sample: blood. Here the CDR3 DNA reads TGCGCCAGCAGCCAAGATGTTGTCTTCCTCTCCCGCACAGATACGCAGTATTTT. Protein sequence: CASSQDVVFLSRTDTQYF.